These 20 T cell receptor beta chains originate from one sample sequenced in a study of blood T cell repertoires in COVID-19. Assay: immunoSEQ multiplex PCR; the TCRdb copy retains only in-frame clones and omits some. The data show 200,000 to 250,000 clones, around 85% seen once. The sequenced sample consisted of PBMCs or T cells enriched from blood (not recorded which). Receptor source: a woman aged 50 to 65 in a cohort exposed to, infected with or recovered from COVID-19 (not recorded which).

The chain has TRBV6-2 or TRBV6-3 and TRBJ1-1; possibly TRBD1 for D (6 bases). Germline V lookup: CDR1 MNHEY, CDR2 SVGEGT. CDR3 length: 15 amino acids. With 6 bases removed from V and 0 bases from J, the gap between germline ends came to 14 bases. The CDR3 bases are TGTGCCAGCAGCCGAACGACAGGTTTGAACACTGAAGCTTTCTTT. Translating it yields CASSRTTGLNTEAFF.

The CDR3 DNA reads TGTGCCAGCAGCCAAAGCGCCCCTCAGGGGTCTAATGAAAAACTGTTTTTT. This sequence encodes CASSQSAPQGSNEKLFF. The rearrangement uses TRBV4-2 and TRBJ1-4; a weak D match, TRBD1 (6 bases). The CDR3 consists of 17 residues. Germline V gene sequence: CDR1 LGHNA, CDR2 YNFKEQ. V lost 2 bases and J 3 bases, leaving 16 bases between the germline ends.

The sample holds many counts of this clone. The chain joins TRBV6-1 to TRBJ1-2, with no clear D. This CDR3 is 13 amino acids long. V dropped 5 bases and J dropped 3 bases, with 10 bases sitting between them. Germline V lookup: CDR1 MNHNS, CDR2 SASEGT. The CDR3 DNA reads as TGTGCCAGCAGTTCCTCAAGAGACTATGGCTACACCTTC. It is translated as CASSSSRDYGYTF.

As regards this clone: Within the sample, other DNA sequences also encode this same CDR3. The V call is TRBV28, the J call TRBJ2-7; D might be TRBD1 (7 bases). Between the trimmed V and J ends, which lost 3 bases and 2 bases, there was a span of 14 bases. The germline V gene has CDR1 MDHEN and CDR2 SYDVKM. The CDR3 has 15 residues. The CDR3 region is CASSLAGQLTYEQYF. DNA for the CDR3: TGTGCCAGCAGTTTGGCGGGACAGCTCACCTACGAGCAGTACTTC.

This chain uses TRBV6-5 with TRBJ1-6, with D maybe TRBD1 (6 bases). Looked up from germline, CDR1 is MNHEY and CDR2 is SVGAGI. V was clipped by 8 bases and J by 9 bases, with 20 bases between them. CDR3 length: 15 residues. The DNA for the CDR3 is TGTGCCAGCGGAACTACAGGGTCTGGGGTTTCACCCCTCCACTTT. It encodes CASGTTGSGVSPLHF.

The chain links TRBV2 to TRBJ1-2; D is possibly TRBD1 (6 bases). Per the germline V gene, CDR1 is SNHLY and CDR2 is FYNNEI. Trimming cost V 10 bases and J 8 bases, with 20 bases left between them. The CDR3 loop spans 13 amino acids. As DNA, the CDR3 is TGTGCCATGTCGCAACAGGGTACGCGGGGCTACACCTTC. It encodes CAMSQQGTRGYTF.

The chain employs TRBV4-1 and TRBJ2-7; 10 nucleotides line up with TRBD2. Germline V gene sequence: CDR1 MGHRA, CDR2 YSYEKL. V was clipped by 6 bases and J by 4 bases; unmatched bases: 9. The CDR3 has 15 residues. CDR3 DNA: TGCGCCAGCAGTTTGTTAGCGGGGGGAGGGTACGAGCAGTACTTC. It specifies CASSLLAGGGYEQYF.

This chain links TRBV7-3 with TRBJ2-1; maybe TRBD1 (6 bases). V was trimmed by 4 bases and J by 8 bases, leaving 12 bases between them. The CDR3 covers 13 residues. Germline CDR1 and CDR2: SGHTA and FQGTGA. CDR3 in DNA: TGTGCCAGCAGCTATGCAGGGGACCATGAGCAGTTCTTC. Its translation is CASSYAGDHEQFF.

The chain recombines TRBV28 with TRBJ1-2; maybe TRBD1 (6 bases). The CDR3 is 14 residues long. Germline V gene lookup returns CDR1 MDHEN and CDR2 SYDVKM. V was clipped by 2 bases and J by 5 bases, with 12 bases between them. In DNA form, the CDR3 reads TGTGCCAGCAGTTTAGGAGACAGGAATTATGGCTACACCTTC. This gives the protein CASSLGDRNYGYTF.

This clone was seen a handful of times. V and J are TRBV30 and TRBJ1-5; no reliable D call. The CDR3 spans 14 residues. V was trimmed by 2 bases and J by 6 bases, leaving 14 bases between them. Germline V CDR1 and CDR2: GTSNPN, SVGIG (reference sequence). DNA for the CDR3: TGTGCCTGGAGTAAGGGAGGGAATGGTCAGCCCCAGCATTTT. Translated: CAWSKGGNGQPQHF.

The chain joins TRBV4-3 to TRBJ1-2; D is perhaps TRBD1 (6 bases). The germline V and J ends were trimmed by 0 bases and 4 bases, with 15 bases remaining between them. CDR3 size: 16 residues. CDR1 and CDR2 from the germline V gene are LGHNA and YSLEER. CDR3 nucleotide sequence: TGCGCCAGCAGCCAAGACTACAGGGACGACGGCTATGGCTACACCTTC. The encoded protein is CASSQDYRDDGYGYTF.

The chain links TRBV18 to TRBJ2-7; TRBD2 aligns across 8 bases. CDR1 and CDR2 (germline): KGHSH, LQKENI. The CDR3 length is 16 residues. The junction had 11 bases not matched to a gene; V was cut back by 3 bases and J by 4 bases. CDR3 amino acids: CASSPTGTGGRYEQYF. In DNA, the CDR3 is TGTGCCAGCTCACCCACCGGGACGGGGGGGCGATACGAGCAGTACTTC.

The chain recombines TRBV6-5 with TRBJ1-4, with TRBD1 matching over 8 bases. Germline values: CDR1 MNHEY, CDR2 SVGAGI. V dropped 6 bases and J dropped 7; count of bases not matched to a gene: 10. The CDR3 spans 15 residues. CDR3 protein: CASSPRDRTAEKLFF. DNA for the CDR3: TGTGCCAGCAGCCCGAGGGACAGGACAGCTGAAAAACTGTTTTTT.

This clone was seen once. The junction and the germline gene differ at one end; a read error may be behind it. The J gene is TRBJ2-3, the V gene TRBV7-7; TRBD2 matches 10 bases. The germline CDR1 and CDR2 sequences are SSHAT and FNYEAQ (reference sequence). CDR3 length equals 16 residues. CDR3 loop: CASSLTSGVFADTQYF. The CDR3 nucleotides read TGTGCTAGCAGCCTAACTAGCGGGGTATTTGCAGATACGCAGTATTTT.

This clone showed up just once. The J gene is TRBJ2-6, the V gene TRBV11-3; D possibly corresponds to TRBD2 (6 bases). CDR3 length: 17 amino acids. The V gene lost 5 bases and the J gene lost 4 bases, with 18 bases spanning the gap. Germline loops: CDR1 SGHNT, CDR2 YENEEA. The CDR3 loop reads CASSPGTGSSGANVLTF. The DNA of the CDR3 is TGTGCCAGCAGCCCGGGGACTGGCTCGTCAGGGGCCAACGTCCTGACTTTC. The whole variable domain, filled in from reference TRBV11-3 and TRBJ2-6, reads EAGVVQSPRYKIIEKKQPVAFWCNPISGHNTLYWYLQNLGQGPELLIRYENEEAVDDSQLPKDRFSAERLKGVDSTLKIQPAELGDSAVYLCASSPGTGSSGANVLTFGAGSRLTVL.

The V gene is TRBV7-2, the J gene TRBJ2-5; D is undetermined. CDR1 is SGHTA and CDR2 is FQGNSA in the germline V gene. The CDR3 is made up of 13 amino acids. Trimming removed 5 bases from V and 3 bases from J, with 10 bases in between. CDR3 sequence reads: CASSPLPEETQYF. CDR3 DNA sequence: TGTGCCAGCAGCCCTCTCCCAGAAGAGACCCAGTACTTC. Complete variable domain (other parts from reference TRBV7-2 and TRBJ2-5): GAGVSQSPSNKVTEKGKDVELRCDPISGHTALYWYRQSLGQGLEFLIYFQGNSAPDKSGLPSDRFSAERTGGSVSTLTIQRTQQEDSAVYLCASSPLPEETQYFGPGTRLLVL.

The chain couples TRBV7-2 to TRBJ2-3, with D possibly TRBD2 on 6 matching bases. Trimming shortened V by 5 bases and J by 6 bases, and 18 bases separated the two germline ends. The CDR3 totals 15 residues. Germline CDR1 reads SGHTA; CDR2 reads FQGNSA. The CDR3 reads CASSLYGGERDTQYF. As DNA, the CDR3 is TGTGCCAGCAGCCTCTATGGCGGGGAGCGGGATACGCAGTATTTT.

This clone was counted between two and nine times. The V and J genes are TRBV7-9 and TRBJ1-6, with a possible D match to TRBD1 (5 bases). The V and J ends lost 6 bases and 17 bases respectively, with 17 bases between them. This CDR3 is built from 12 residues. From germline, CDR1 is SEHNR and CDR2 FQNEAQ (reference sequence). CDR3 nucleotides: TGTGCCAGCAGGTTTGGTGACAGCCACGTCCACTTT. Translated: CASRFGDSHVHF.

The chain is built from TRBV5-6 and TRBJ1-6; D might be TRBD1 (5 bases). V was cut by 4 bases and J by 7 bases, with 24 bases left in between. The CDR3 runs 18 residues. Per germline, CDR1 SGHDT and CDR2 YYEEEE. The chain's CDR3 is CASSRDLISDRQNSPLHF. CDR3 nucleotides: TGTGCCAGCAGCCGTGACCTGATATCCGACAGACAGAATTCACCCCTCCACTTT.

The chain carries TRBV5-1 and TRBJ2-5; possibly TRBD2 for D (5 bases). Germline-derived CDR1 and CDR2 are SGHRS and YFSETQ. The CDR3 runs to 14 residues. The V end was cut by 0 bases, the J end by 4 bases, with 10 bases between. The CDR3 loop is CASSLASSRETQYF. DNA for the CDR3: TGCGCCAGCAGCTTGGCGTCTAGCCGAGAGACCCAGTACTTC. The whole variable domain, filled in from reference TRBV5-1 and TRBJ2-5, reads KAGVTQTPRYLIKTRGQQVTLSCSPISGHRSVSWYQQTPGQGLQFLFEYFSETQRNKGNFPGRFSGRQFSNSRSEMNVSTLELGDSALYLCASSLASSRETQYFGPGTRLLVL.